A single sample is the source of the 10 T cell receptor beta chains below, sequenced in a study of T cell changes during pregnancy in multiple sclerosis. This table comes from immunoSEQ multiplex PCR, and its TCRdb copy is limited to in-frame clones, with some not included. The sample records around 36,000 clones, 85% to 95% being singletons. Sequenced here: peripheral blood, sampled before pregnancy. The receptors stem from a female donor with multiple sclerosis, enrolled in a pregnancy study.

The rearrangement joins TRBV11-2 to TRBJ2-7, with TRBD1 matching over 9 bases. V lost 3 bases, J lost 3 bases, and 12 bases stayed unmatched. The CDR3 length is 17 residues. From germline, CDR1 is SGHAT and CDR2 FQNNGV. The CDR3 loop is CASSFLAGTGIFYEQYF. The CDR3 nucleotides are TGTGCCAGCAGCTTCCTCGCCGGGACAGGGATATTCTACGAGCAGTACTTC.

This clone has only one observation. This chain uses TRBV6-1 with TRBJ1-4; 7 bases map to TRBD1. CDR3 length: 14 amino acids. Germline assignment: CDR1 MNHNS and CDR2 SASEGT. With 10 bases clipped from V and 3 bases from J, the junction kept 8 bases outside the gene matches. CDR3 coding DNA: TGTGCCACCTTACGCGGGACAGCTAATGAAAAACTGTTTTTT. Residues: CATLRGTANEKLFF.

The CDR3 nucleotides are TGTGCCAGCTCACCATCGGCAGGGAGCACAGATACGCAGTATTTT. This codes for CASSPSAGSTDTQYF. The chain uses TRBV18 and TRBJ2-3; TRBD1 might be the D (5 bases). V was shortened by 2 bases and J by 0 bases, with 9 bases between the two germline ends. The CDR3 loop spans 15 amino acids. CDR1 KGHSH and CDR2 LQKENI come from the germline V gene.

This chain connects TRBV9 to TRBJ2-3; 9 bases align to TRBD2. Per the germline V gene, CDR1 is SGDLS and CDR2 is YYNGEE. Trimming took 8 bases from V and 10 from J; bases not matched to a gene: 11. CDR3 length: 13 residues. CDR3 DNA sequence: TGTGCCAGTTCTAGCGGGACCGCAGTGGCGCAGTATTTT. Protein sequence: CASSSGTAVAQYF. Full variable domain (missing parts from reference TRBV9 and TRBJ2-3): DSGVTQTPKHLITATGQRVTLRCSPRSGDLSVYWYQQSLDQGLQFLIQYYNGEERAKGNILERFSAQQFPDLHSELNLSSLELGDSALYFCASSSGTAVAQYFGPGTRLTVL.

This chain connects TRBV6-6 to TRBJ2-7, with TRBD2 matching 8 bases. V trimming: 6 bases; J trimming: 4 bases; junction bases outside the gene matches: 8. CDR1 is MNHNY, CDR2 SVGAGI, per germline (reference sequence). The CDR3 sequence is 14 residues long. The CDR3 DNA is TGTGCCAGCAGAGGAGCGGGAGTTTCGTACGAGCAGTACTTC. Encoded protein: CASRGAGVSYEQYF.

V is TRBV6-1 and J is TRBJ1-3; the D gene is possibly TRBD1 (5 bases). CDR3 length equals 13 residues. V gave up 4 bases and J gave up 3 bases, with 7 bases separating them. The germline V gene has CDR1 MNHNS and CDR2 SASEGT. The CDR3 DNA is TGTGCCAGCAGTGTGACAGATGGAAACACCATATATTTT. Its translation: CASSVTDGNTIYF.

V gene TRBV7-2 combines with J gene TRBJ2-7; D is possibly TRBD2 (5 bases). V was trimmed by 5 bases and J by 1 base, leaving 12 bases between them. Germline V gene lookup returns CDR1 SGHTA and CDR2 FQGNSA. The CDR3 covers 14 residues. CDR3 residues: CASSRSGISYEQYF. CDR3 coding DNA: TGTGCCAGCAGCCGCAGCGGAATATCCTACGAGCAGTACTTC.

The CDR3 nucleotides are TGTGCCAGCAGCTTGGGACTAGCGAACAATGAGCAGTTCTTC. Protein: CASSLGLANNEQFF. This chain connects TRBV7-2 to TRBJ2-1; 10 nucleotides align to TRBD2. V dropped 3 bases and J dropped 5; count of bases not matched to a gene: 1. This CDR3 has 14 amino acids. Per germline, CDR1 SGHTA and CDR2 FQGNSA.

This clone was picked up a small number of times. The chain employs TRBV19 and TRBJ1-1; D unclear. Germline loops: CDR1 LNHDA, CDR2 SQIVND (reference sequence). V shed 3 bases and J shed 6 bases, with 14 bases lying between them. The CDR3 is 14 residues long. CDR3 coding DNA: TGTGCCAGTAGTATTGCGCCGGGGTCGGCTGAAGCTTTCTTT. Translation gives CASSIAPGSAEAFF.

This chain joins TRBV10-3 and TRBJ2-5; D call uncertain. Germline V CDR1 and CDR2: ENHRY, SYGVKD. The CDR3 length is 11 residues. Trimming shortened V by 2 bases and J by 5 bases, and 3 bases separated the two germline ends. The CDR3 DNA follows: TGTGCCATCAGTGAGGCGGAGACCCAGTACTTC. It encodes CAISEAETQYF.